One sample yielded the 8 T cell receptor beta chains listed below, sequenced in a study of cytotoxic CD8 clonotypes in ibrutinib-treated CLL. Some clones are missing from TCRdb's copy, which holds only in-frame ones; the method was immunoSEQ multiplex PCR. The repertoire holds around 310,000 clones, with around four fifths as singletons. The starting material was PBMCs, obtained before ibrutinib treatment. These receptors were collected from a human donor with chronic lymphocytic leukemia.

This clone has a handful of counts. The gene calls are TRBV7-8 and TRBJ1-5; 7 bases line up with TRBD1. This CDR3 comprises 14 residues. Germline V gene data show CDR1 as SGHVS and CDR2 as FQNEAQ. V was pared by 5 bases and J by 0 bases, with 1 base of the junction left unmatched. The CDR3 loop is CASSRDSSNQPQHF. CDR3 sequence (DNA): TGTGCCAGCAGCCGGGACAGTAGCAATCAGCCCCAGCATTTT.

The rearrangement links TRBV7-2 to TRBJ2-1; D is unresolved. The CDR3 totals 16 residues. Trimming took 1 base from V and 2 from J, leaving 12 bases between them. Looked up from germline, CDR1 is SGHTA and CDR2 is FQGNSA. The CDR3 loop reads CASSLGSGGAYNEQFF. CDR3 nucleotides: TGTGCCAGCAGCTTAGGGTCGGGTGGGGCCTACAATGAGCAGTTCTTC.

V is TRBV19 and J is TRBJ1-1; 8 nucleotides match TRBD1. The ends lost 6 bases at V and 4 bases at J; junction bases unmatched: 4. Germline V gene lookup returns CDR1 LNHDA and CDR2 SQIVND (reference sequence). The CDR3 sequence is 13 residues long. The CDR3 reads CASRLTGGTEAFF. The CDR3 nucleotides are TGTGCCAGTAGACTTACAGGGGGCACTGAAGCTTTCTTT.

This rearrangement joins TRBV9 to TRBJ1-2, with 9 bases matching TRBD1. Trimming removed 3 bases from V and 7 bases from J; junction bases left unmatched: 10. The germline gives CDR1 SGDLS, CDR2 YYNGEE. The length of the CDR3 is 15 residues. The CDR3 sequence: CASSESRTGVVGYTF. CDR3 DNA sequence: TGTGCCAGCAGCGAATCCCGGACAGGGGTTGTTGGCTACACCTTC.

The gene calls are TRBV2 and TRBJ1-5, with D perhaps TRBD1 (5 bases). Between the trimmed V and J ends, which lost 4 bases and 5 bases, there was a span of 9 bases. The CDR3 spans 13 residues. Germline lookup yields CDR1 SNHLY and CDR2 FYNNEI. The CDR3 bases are TGTGCCAGCAGTGTTCAGGGCGATCAGCCCCAGCATTTT. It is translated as CASSVQGDQPQHF.

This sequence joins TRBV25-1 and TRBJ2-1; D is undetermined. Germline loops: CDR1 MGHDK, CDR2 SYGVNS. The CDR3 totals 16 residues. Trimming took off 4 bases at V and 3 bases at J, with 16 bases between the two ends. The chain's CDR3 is CASSVSGKILYNEQFF. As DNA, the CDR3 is TGTGCCAGCAGTGTTTCTGGGAAAATTCTCTACAATGAGCAGTTCTTC.

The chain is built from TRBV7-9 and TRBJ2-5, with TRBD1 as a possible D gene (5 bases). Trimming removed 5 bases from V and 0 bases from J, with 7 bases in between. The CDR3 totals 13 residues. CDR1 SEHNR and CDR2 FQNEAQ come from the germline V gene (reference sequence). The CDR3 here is CASSRQNQETQYF. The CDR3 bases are TGTGCCAGCAGCCGACAGAACCAAGAGACCCAGTACTTC. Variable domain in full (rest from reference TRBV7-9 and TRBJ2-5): DTGVSQNPRHKITKRGQNVTFRCDPISEHNRLYWYRQTLGQGPEFLTYFQNEAQLEKSRLLSDRFSAERPKGSFSTLEIQRTEQGDSAMYLCASSRQNQETQYFGPGTRLLVL.

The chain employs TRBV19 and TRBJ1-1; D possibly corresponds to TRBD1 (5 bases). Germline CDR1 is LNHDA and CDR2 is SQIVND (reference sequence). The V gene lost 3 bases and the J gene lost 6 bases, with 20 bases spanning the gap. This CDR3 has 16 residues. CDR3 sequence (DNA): TGTGCCAGTAGTATGCTCTCCTTCACCGGGACGGCTGAAGCTTTCTTT. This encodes CASSMLSFTGTAEAFF.